The 2 T cell receptor beta chains below were found in one sample sequenced in a study of T cell changes during pregnancy in multiple sclerosis. Assay: immunoSEQ multiplex PCR; the TCRdb copy retains only in-frame clones and omits some. The sample shows just under 85,000 clones, roughly 90% of them seen only once. The material sequenced was peripheral blood, taken in the first trimester of pregnancy. The origin of the receptors is a female donor with multiple sclerosis, enrolled in a pregnancy study.

This sequence joins TRBV18 and TRBJ2-7; 9 bases align to TRBD2. Germline V gene lookup returns CDR1 KGHSH and CDR2 LQKENI. V was pared by 3 bases and J by 1 base, with 4 bases of the junction left unmatched. The CDR3 is 15 residues long. The CDR3, as DNA: TGTGCCAGCTCACCTATTAGCGGGAGTTCCTACGAGCAGTACTTC. Translated, it gives CASSPISGSSYEQYF.

This sequence joins TRBV6-1 and TRBJ1-2; 7 bases align to TRBD1. The CDR3 consists of 14 residues. The trim removed 4 bases at V and 7 bases at J, leaving 9 bases unmatched. From germline, CDR1 is MNHNS and CDR2 SASEGT. In DNA form, the CDR3 reads TGTGCCAGCAGTGTGCCCAGGGGGAACGGTGGCTACACCTTC. Amino acid sequence: CASSVPRGNGGYTF.